This is a list of T cell receptor beta chains from one sample in a study of T cells in pancreatic ductal adenocarcinoma. TCRdb's copy holds only in-frame clones and misses some; the assay was immunoSEQ multiplex PCR. The sample contains roughly 100,000 clones, 90% to 95% of which appear only once. Sample: PBMCs. These receptors were taken from a human donor with pancreatic ductal adenocarcinoma. Each CDR3 is given with its conserved first and last residue. D genes are given only for firm matches. Expanded clones get a size class; other rows say once, few or many, or leave the size out.

D gene,clone size,J gene,V gene,CDR3 protein,CDR3 DNA
-,-,TRBJ2-3,TRBV18,CASSPPLASTDTQYF,TGTGCCAGCTCACCACCTTTGGCTAGCACAGATACGCAGTATTTT
TRBD2,-,TRBJ2-7,TRBV7-2,CASSWTSGSYEQYF,TGTGCCAGCAGCTGGACTAGTGGGTCCTACGAGCAGTACTTC
-,-,TRBJ2-7,TRBV28,CASSLSRGEQYF,TGTGCCAGCAGTTTATCTCGGGGCGAGCAGTACTTC
-,-,TRBJ2-2,TRBV2,CASRGAFSTGELFF,TGTGCCAGCAGGGGGGCCTTTAGCACCGGGGAGCTGTTTTTT
TRBD1,-,TRBJ1-2,TRBV6-1,CASKSPGGGYTF,TGTGCCAGCAAGAGTCCAGGGGGTGGCTACACCTTC
TRBD2,-,TRBJ2-5,TRBV2,CASSLAGLQETQYF,TGTGCCAGCAGTCTAGCGGGACTACAAGAGACCCAGTACTTC
TRBD1,-,TRBJ1-2,TRBV28,CASSVRRTGGDYGYTF,TGTGCCAGCAGCGTCCGGCGGACAGGGGGCGACTATGGCTACACCTTC
-,-,TRBJ1-5,TRBV6-1,CASTRGALKEQPQHF,TGTGCCAGCACCCGGGGGGCGCTCAAGGAACAGCCCCAGCATTTT
TRBD2,-,TRBJ2-1,TRBV13,CASSTGLGENEQFF,TGTGCCAGCAGCACGGGACTAGGAGAGAATGAGCAGTTCTTC
TRBD1,-,TRBJ2-7,TRBV5-1,CASSSTGAPYEQYF,TGCGCCAGCAGCTCCACAGGGGCCCCCTACGAGCAGTACTTC
TRBD1,-,TRBJ1-4,TRBV4-3,CASSQDWDRVFVANEKLFF,TGCGCCAGCAGCCAAGATTGGGACAGGGTTTTCGTGGCTAATGAAAAACTGTTTTTT
TRBD2,-,TRBJ2-1,TRBV5-8,CATSFYAGGIISYNEQFF,TGTGCCACCTCTTTTTACGCGGGAGGGATAATCTCCTACAATGAGCAGTTCTTC
-,-,TRBJ2-5,TRBV2,CASRPRGSQETQYF,TGTGCCAGCAGGCCTCGGGGGAGCCAAGAGACCCAGTACTTC
-,once,TRBJ2-5,TRBV7-3,CASSLQASVKTQYF,TGTGCCAGCAGCTTACAGGCTAGCGTAAAGACCCAGTACTTC
-,-,TRBJ2-3,TRBV6-5,CASGEGSTDTQYF,TGTGCCAGCGGTGAGGGCAGTACAGATACGCAGTATTTT
TRBD1,few,TRBJ1-3,TRBV29-1,CSVGDRGNTIYF,TGCAGCGTTGGGGACAGGGGCAACACCATATATTTT
-,-,TRBJ2-3,TRBV2,CASSSRTGTDTQYF,TGTGCCAGCAGTTCCCGGACTGGCACAGATACGCAGTATTTT
TRBD2,-,TRBJ2-7,TRBV5-4,CASSFGLAGDEQYF,TGTGCCAGCAGCTTTGGACTAGCGGGGGACGAGCAGTACTTC
-,-,TRBJ1-3,TRBV18,CASSPWWQGTGNTIYF,TGTGCCAGCTCACCCTGGTGGCAGGGGACTGGAAACACCATATATTTT
-,-,TRBJ1-4,TRBV5-1,CASSRGAQDNEKLFF,TGCGCCAGCAGCCGGGGGGCCCAGGATAATGAAAAACTGTTTTTT
TRBD2,-,TRBJ2-5,TRBV5-1,CASSWAGLAVQETQYF,TGCGCCAGCAGCTGGGCGGGACTAGCGGTTCAAGAGACCCAGTACTTC
TRBD2,-,TRBJ2-4,TRBV4-3,CASSQELAAAKNIQYF,TGCGCCAGCAGCCAAGAACTAGCGGCCGCTAAAAACATTCAGTACTTC
-,-,TRBJ2-7,TRBV27,CASSLTRNLGKYF,TGTGCCAGCAGTTTAACTAGAAATCTCGGGAAGTACTTC
-,-,TRBJ2-5,TRBV6-6,CASSRADQETQYF,TGTGCCAGCAGTAGAGCGGATCAAGAGACCCAGTACTTC
-,-,TRBJ2-7,TRBV28,CASSSPPPPLVREQYF,TGTGCCAGCAGTTCTCCCCCTCCACCACTAGTTCGCGAGCAGTACTTC
TRBD1,-,TRBJ2-2,TRBV30,CAGLDRGSSGELFF,TGTGCCGGCCTCGACAGGGGATCATCCGGGGAGCTGTTTTTT
-,-,TRBJ1-5,TRBV18,CASSLGGTLDQPQHF,TGTGCCAGCTCACTGGGAGGGACCCTGGATCAGCCCCAGCATTTT
-,-,TRBJ2-3,TRBV5-4,CASRRGSTDTQYF,TGTGCCAGCAGGCGCGGGAGCACAGATACGCAGTATTTT
-,-,TRBJ1-1,TRBV5-4,CASSLETEAFF,TGTGCCAGCAGCTTGGAAACAGAAGCTTTCTTT
TRBD1,-,TRBJ2-7,TRBV29-1,CSATGRDRGTPEQYF,TGCAGCGCCACTGGCCGGGACAGGGGAACCCCTGAGCAGTACTTC
TRBD2,-,TRBJ2-1,TRBV30,CAGGLSHNEQFF,TGTGCCGGGGGACTATCCCACAATGAGCAGTTCTTC
TRBD2,-,TRBJ2-7,TRBV6-1,CASGQGGTSYEQYF,TGTGCCAGCGGGCAGGGAGGGACGTCCTACGAGCAGTACTTC
-,-,TRBJ1-2,TRBV6-1,CASTRTAYGYTF,TGTGCCAGCACCCGGACAGCCTATGGCTACACCTTC
TRBD1,-,TRBJ1-1,TRBV5-1,CASSPRGQGLNTEAFF,TGCGCCAGCAGCCCCCGGGGACAGGGTTTGAACACTGAAGCTTTCTTT
-,-,TRBJ2-1,TRBV19,CASSRELYNEQFF,TGTGCCAGTAGTAGAGAACTCTACAATGAGCAGTTCTTC
-,-,TRBJ2-7,TRBV5-4,CASSLDLASTYEQYF,TGTGCCAGCAGCTTGGATCTAGCGTCTACCTACGAGCAGTACTTC
-,-,TRBJ1-5,TRBV6-6,CASSPAGSKSNQPQHF,TGTGCCAGCAGTCCCGCGGGGTCCAAGAGCAATCAGCCCCAGCATTTT
-,-,TRBJ1-4,TRBV19,CASSSQGATNEKLFF,TGTGCCAGTAGTAGCCAGGGTGCAACTAATGAAAAACTGTTTTTT
TRBD1,-,TRBJ2-5,TRBV7-6,CASSQGVGAQETQYF,TGTGCCAGCAGCCAGGGGGTGGGGGCCCAAGAGACCCAGTACTTC
TRBD2,-,TRBJ2-1,TRBV27,CASSLGGVAGESYNEQFF,TGTGCCAGCAGTTTAGGAGGGGTAGCGGGAGAATCTTACAATGAGCAGTTCTTC
-,-,TRBJ1-5,TRBV2,CATDGGSGQPQHF,TGTGCCACCGACGGGGGATCGGGACAGCCCCAGCATTTT
TRBD1,-,TRBJ2-7,TRBV13,CASSNTGGPRDEQYF,TGTGCCAGCAGCAACACAGGGGGCCCACGGGACGAGCAGTACTTC
-,once,TRBJ2-1,TRBV5-5,CASSLRGNPYNEQFF,TGTGCCAGCAGCTTGAGGGGGAACCCCTACAATGAGCAGTTCTTC
-,-,TRBJ2-3,TRBV4-2,CASSHSVGGTDTQYF,TGTGCCAGCAGCCATAGCGTAGGTGGGACAGATACGCAGTATTTT
-,-,TRBJ1-1,TRBV28,CASRQSTHQNTEAFF,TGTGCCAGCAGACAAAGTACCCACCAGAACACTGAAGCTTTCTTT
-,once,TRBJ2-2,TRBV5-1,CASSRQTNDNTGELFF,TGCGCCAGCAGCAGGCAGACTAACGACAACACCGGGGAGCTGTTTTTT
-,once,TRBJ2-1,TRBV27,CASSSYSSYNEQFF,TGTGCCAGCAGTTCTTATAGCTCCTACAATGAGCAGTTCTTC
-,-,TRBJ2-7,TRBV7-6,CASSLGPGSYEQYF,TGTGCCAGCAGCTTAGGCCCCGGCTCCTACGAGCAGTACTTC
TRBD2,once,TRBJ2-2,TRBV10-3,CAAGLAGNTGELFF,TGTGCCGCGGGACTAGCGGGGAACACCGGGGAGCTGTTTTTT
TRBD1,-,TRBJ2-7,TRBV28,CASIAAGTGGSYEQYF,TGTGCCAGCATAGCTGCTGGGACAGGGGGTTCCTACGAGCAGTACTTC
TRBD1,-,TRBJ2-7,TRBV6-7,CASSLNNGQGTYEQYF,TGTGCCAGCAGCCTAAATAACGGACAGGGGACCTACGAGCAGTACTTC
-,-,TRBJ1-3,TRBV11-2,CASTLSMFSGNTIYF,TGTGCCAGCACCCTTTCTATGTTCTCTGGAAACACCATATATTTT
-,-,TRBJ1-2,TRBV5-4,CASRSVGYTF,TGTGCCAGCAGGTCAGTCGGCTACACCTTC